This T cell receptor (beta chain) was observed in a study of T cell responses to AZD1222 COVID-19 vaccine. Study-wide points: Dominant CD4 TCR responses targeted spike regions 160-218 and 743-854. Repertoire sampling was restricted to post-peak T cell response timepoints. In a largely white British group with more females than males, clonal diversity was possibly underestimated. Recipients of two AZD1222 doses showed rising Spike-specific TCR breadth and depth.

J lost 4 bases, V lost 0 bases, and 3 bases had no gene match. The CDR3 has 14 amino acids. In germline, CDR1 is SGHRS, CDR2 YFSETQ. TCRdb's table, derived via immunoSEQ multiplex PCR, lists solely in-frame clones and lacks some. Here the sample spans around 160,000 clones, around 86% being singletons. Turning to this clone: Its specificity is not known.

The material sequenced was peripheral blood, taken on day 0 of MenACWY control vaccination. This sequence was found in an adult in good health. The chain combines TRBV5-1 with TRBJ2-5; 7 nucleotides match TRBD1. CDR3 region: CASSLDRTGETQYF. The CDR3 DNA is TGCGCCAGCAGCTTGGATCGGACAGGAGAGACCCAGTACTTC.